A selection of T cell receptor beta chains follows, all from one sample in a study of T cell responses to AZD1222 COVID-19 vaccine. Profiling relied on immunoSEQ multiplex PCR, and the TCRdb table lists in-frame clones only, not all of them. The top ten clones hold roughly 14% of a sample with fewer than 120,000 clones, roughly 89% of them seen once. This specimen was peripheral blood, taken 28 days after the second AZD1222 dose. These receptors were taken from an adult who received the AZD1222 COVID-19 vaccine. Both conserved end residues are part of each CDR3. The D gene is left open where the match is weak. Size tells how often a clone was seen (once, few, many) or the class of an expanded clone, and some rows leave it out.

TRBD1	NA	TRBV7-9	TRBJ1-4	TGTGCCAGCAGCCAACAGGGGGCACGAGAAAAACTGTTTTTT	CASSQQGAREKLFF
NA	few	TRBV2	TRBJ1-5	TGTGCCAGCAGTGAGAATCAGGGGAGTCAGCCCCAGCATTTT	CASSENQGSQPQHF
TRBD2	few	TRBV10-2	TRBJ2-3	TGCGCCAACGAGCGGGAGGGGAGCACAGATACGCAGTATTTT	CANEREGSTDTQYF
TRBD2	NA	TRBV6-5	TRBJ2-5	TGTGCCACCGGACTAGCGGGATTGGAGACCCAGTACTTC	CATGLAGLETQYF
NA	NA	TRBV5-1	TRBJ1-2	TGCGCCAGCAGCTTGGATCAGGGAGGGATCGGCTACACCTTC	CASSLDQGGIGYTF
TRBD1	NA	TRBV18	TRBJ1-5	TGTGCCAGCTCACAGGGACAGCGCAATCAGCCCCAGCATTTT	CASSQGQRNQPQHF
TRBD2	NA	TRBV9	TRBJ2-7	TGTGCCAGCAGCGCTAGCGGGGGCAACTACGAGCAGTACTTC	CASSASGGNYEQYF
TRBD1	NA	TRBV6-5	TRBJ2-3	TGTGCCAGCAGTTACCTGGGACAGGGGGAAGATACGCAGTATTTT	CASSYLGQGEDTQYF
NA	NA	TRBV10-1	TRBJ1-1	TGCGCCAGCAGGTCCCAGGGAGACACTGAAGCTTTCTTT	CASRSQGDTEAFF
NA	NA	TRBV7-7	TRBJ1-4	TGTGCCAGCAGCTTAGAGGTGGGGGGAAGTGAAAAACTGTTTTTT	CASSLEVGGSEKLFF
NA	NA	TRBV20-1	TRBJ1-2	TGCAGTGCTAGAGATGCAAACGGCTACACCTTC	CSARDANGYTF
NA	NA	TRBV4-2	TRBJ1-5	TGTGCCAGCAGCCAAGTGGACGGGAGACCCCAGCATTTT	CASSQVDGRPQHF
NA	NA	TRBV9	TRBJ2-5	TGTGCCAGCAGCCTCCAGACTGAAGAGACCCAGTACTTC	CASSLQTEETQYF
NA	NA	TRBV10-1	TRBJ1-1	TGCGCCAGCACCCCGGGACACTCGAACACTGAAGCTTTCTTT	CASTPGHSNTEAFF
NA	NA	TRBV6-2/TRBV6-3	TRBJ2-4	TGTGCCAGCAGTAACGGACAGTCCAAAAACATTCAGTACTTC	CASSNGQSKNIQYF
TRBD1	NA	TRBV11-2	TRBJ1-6	TGTGCCAGCAGCCCCCTCGCGGGACAGACTTCACCCCTCCACTTT	CASSPLAGQTSPLHF
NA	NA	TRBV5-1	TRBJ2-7	TGCGCCAGCAGCTTGGCGGGGGACCCCAGCGGCGAGCAGTACTTC	CASSLAGDPSGEQYF
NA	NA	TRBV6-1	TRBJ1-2	TGTGCCAGCAGTGATTCCGGCAGGTACTATGGCTACACCTTC	CASSDSGRYYGYTF
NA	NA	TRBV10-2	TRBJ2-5	TGCGCCAGCAGTGAGTGGGGGTTGGAAGAGACCCAGTACTTC	CASSEWGLEETQYF
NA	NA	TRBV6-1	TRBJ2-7	TGTGCCAGCAGTTTGGACGGACTCACTCCCTACGAGCAGTACTTC	CASSLDGLTPYEQYF
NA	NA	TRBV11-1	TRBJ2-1	TGTGCCAGCAGCGTAAGTCTGAGCTCCTACAATGAGCAGTTCTTC	CASSVSLSSYNEQFF
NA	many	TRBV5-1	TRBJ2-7	TGCGCCAGTAGCAGCCACTACCCCTCCTACGAGCAGTACTTC	CASSSHYPSYEQYF